This T cell receptor (beta chain) derives from a study of blood T cell repertoires in COVID-19. Study in general: Acute-phase and convalescent COVID-19 samples originated in the United States, Italy and Spain. Nucleic acid was either cDNA or gDNA, and it came from T cells, B-cell-depleted T cells, or PBMCs.

Trimming pared 0 bases from V and 0 bases from J, leaving 9 bases between. The CDR3 extends over 15 amino acids. Per germline, CDR1 SEHNR and CDR2 FQNEAQ (reference sequence). Per the study methods: Reference gene primer amplification in the assay estimated nucleated cell counts. Libraries were prepared by immunoSEQ multiplex PCR; TCRdb keeps only in-frame clonotypes and omits some of them. D and trimming were read from the DNA, whereas the V and J calls and clone size are those reported in that table. In the table there are approximately 260,000 clones, roughly 80% of which are singletons. The clonotype originates from a man between 60 and 75 years old who had recovered from COVID-19. The rearrangement joins TRBV7-9 to TRBJ2-7; possibly TRBD1 for D (5 bases). The sequencing sample was made of peripheral blood. CDR3 residues: CASSLAAGISYEQYF. As DNA, the CDR3 is TGTGCCAGCAGCTTAGCGGCAGGGATCTCCTACGAGCAGTACTTC.